Listed below are T cell receptor beta chains from one sample, sequenced in a study of blood T cell repertoires in COVID-19. Measured with immunoSEQ multiplex PCR; TCRdb has only the in-frame clones, and not every one. The profile shows around 250,000 clones, about 89% of them singletons. Sequences were obtained from peripheral blood. These receptors all come from a woman between 40 and 55 years old who had recovered from COVID-19. The CDR3 runs from the conserved cysteine through the conserved F or W. Fields, in order: D gene, J gene, clone size, V gene, CDR3 protein, CDR3 DNA. A D gene is named only where the DNA matches it firmly. Only part of the rows carry a size: once, few, many, or a class if the clone is expanded.

TRBD2,TRBJ2-3,-,TRBV10-2,CASSGLAGRTDTQYF,TGCGCCAGCAGTGGACTAGCGGGGCGCACAGATACGCAGTATTTT
TRBD1,TRBJ2-7,-,TRBV5-8,CASSFTGATYEQYF,TGTGCCAGCAGCTTCACAGGGGCGACCTACGAGCAGTACTTC
-,TRBJ2-7,once,TRBV6-6,CASSADTRNEQYF,TGTGCCAGCAGCGCTGACACCCGCAACGAGCAGTACTTC
-,TRBJ2-2,-,TRBV5-6,CASSLARGGELFF,TGTGCCAGCAGCTTGGCGCGGGGCGGGGAGCTGTTTTTT
TRBD1,TRBJ1-5,-,TRBV23-1,CASRRDRGRSGRYSNQPQHF,TGCGCCAGCAGACGGGACAGGGGGCGCAGCGGCCGTTATAGCAATCAGCCCCAGCATTTT
TRBD2,TRBJ2-3,-,TRBV2,CASPAGGPTDTQYF,TGTGCCAGCCCGGCGGGAGGGCCAACAGATACGCAGTATTTT
TRBD1,TRBJ1-2,few,TRBV2,CASSRDREFDYTF,TGTGCCAGCAGTAGGGACAGGGAATTTGACTACACCTTC
-,TRBJ1-5,-,TRBV27,CASSFSQPVGRGLNQPQHF,TGTGCCAGCAGTTTCAGCCAACCAGTCGGTCGCGGATTAAATCAGCCCCAGCATTTT
-,TRBJ2-7,-,TRBV5-1,CASSLHGVSYEQYF,TGCGCCAGCAGCCTACACGGGGTGTCCTACGAGCAGTACTTC
TRBD1,TRBJ2-7,-,TRBV28,CASSTGQVGGYEQYF,TGTGCCAGCAGTACTGGACAGGTCGGAGGCTACGAGCAGTACTTC
-,TRBJ2-6,-,TRBV2,CASRTGFLSGANVLTF,TGTGCCAGCAGAACCGGGTTTCTCTCTGGGGCCAACGTCCTGACTTTC
TRBD2,TRBJ2-1,once,TRBV28,CASNQAGDYNEQFF,TGTGCCAGCAACCAAGCGGGGGACTACAATGAGCAGTTCTTC
TRBD1,TRBJ1-3,-,TRBV7-2,CASSLGGQGYTIYF,TGTGCCAGCAGCTTAGGGGGACAGGGGTACACCATATATTTT
-,TRBJ2-7,-,TRBV18,CASSPPRASYEQYF,TGTGCCAGCTCACCACCGAGGGCTTCCTACGAGCAGTACTTC
-,TRBJ1-2,-,TRBV20-1,CSAIRGEGYTF,TGCAGTGCTATAAGGGGTGAGGGCTACACCTTC
-,TRBJ1-2,-,TRBV5-6,CASSLGDGGTGYTF,TGTGCCAGCAGCTTGGGTGACGGCGGCACGGGCTACACCTTC
TRBD1,TRBJ2-1,-,TRBV18,CASSIQGAVEQFF,TGTGCCAGCTCAATACAGGGGGCGGTTGAGCAGTTCTTC
TRBD2,TRBJ2-1,-,TRBV27,CASNSGRRLGGDNEQFF,TGTGCCAGCAATAGCGGGAGACGACTGGGCGGAGACAATGAGCAGTTCTTC
-,TRBJ2-2,-,TRBV27,CASSLRAGSPKNTGELFF,TGTGCCAGCAGTTTACGCGCGGGCAGCCCCAAGAACACCGGGGAGCTGTTTTTT
-,TRBJ2-3,-,TRBV5-1,CASSPSRRGDTQYF,TGCGCCAGCAGCCCTTCGCGGAGGGGAGATACGCAGTATTTT
TRBD2,TRBJ2-7,-,TRBV19,CASSIGGGEQYF,TGTGCCAGTAGTATAGGGGGGGGCGAGCAGTACTTC
TRBD1,TRBJ2-5,-,TRBV30,CAWDRAVETQYF,TGTGCCTGGGACAGGGCGGTTGAGACCCAGTACTTC
-,TRBJ1-1,few,TRBV10-1,CASSVDRTTEAFF,TGCGCCAGCAGCGTTGACAGGACCACTGAAGCTTTCTTT
-,TRBJ2-3,-,TRBV5-6,CASSLVGESTDTQYF,TGTGCCAGCAGCTTAGTAGGAGAGAGCACAGATACGCAGTATTTT
-,TRBJ1-1,-,TRBV7-9,CASSFGTPNTEAFF,TGTGCCAGCAGCTTCGGGACACCCAACACTGAAGCTTTCTTT
-,TRBJ2-2,-,TRBV28,CASSPSALNTGELFF,TGTGCCAGCAGTCCTAGCGCCTTGAACACCGGGGAGCTGTTTTTT
-,TRBJ1-5,-,TRBV4-1,CASSQEGGISNQPQHF,TGCGCCAGCAGCCAAGAAGGGGGAATTAGCAATCAGCCCCAGCATTTT
TRBD1,TRBJ1-1,-,TRBV11-3,CASSPWGTGIDTEAFF,TGTGCCAGCAGCCCCTGGGGGACAGGGATTGACACTGAAGCTTTCTTT
TRBD2,TRBJ2-1,few,TRBV4-1,CASSLRTSGSLSYNEQFF,TGCGCCAGCAGCCTCCGGACTAGCGGGAGTCTCTCCTACAATGAGCAGTTCTTC
TRBD1,TRBJ1-1,once,TRBV12-3/TRBV12-4,CATQFGDRAEAFF,TGTGCCACCCAGTTTGGGGACAGGGCTGAAGCTTTCTTT
TRBD2,TRBJ2-1,-,TRBV6-4,CASSGTSGPLFF,TGTGCCAGCAGTGGGACTAGCGGGCCGTTGTTCTTC
TRBD2,TRBJ2-5,-,TRBV3-1/TRBV3-2,CASSQEGGQETQYF,TGTGCCAGCAGCCAAGAGGGGGGGCAAGAGACCCAGTACTTC
-,TRBJ1-1,-,TRBV6-4,CASSAGIYTEAFF,TGTGCCAGCAGTGCAGGGATTTACACTGAAGCTTTCTTT
TRBD1,TRBJ2-7,-,TRBV15,CATSRGGRGQHYEQYF,TGTGCCACCAGCAGAGGAGGTAGGGGGCAACACTACGAGCAGTACTTC
TRBD2,TRBJ2-7,-,TRBV7-6,CASSLTSGRIDEQYF,TGTGCCAGCAGCTTGACTAGCGGGAGGATCGACGAGCAGTACTTC